The clone carrying this T cell receptor (beta chain) appeared once. Profiling relied on immunoSEQ multiplex PCR, and the TCRdb table lists in-frame clones only, not all of them. The repertoire holds about 54,000 clones, with 84% as singletons. This sample is part of a study of OX40 agonist ivuxolimab in advanced cancers. The CDR3 covers 15 residues. CDR1 MNHEY and CDR2 SVGAGI come from the germline V gene. Losses at the gene ends were 6 bases for V and 1 base for J; bases not matched to a gene: 3. The clonotype originates from an adult with an advanced solid tumor such as melanoma, head and neck, liver or kidney cancer. The chain carries TRBV6-5 and TRBJ2-1, with 10 bases identical to TRBD2. Sequences were derived from CD4+ or CD8+ T cells sorted from blood, sampled in a trial of the OX40 agonist ivuxolimab. The CDR3, as DNA: TGTGCCAGCAGATCTAGCGGGAGTTCCTACAATGAGCAGTTCTTC. Residues: CASRSSGSSYNEQFF.